Below, 11 T cell receptor beta chains from the same sample are listed, as sequenced in a study of T cell responses to AZD1222 COVID-19 vaccine. Profiling relied on immunoSEQ multiplex PCR, and the TCRdb table lists in-frame clones only, not all of them. The sample carries tens of thousands of clones, around 87% recorded once. The sample here was peripheral blood, taken 28 days after the second AZD1222 dose. All receptors derive from an adult who received the AZD1222 COVID-19 vaccine.

The chain is built from TRBV7-3 and TRBJ2-3; D call uncertain. Between the trimmed V and J ends, which lost 5 bases and 4 bases, there was a span of 13 bases. This CDR3 comprises 14 residues. Germline V CDR1 and CDR2: SGHTA, FQGTGA. CDR3 sequence (DNA): TGTGCCAGCAGCCCGACCTCCCCCCCAGATACGCAGTATTTT. It specifies CASSPTSPPDTQYF.

The V gene is TRBV3-1 (or the pseudogene TRBV3-2), the J gene TRBJ1-5; 8 nucleotides agree with TRBD1. Germline V gene sequence: CDR1 LGHDT, CDR2 YNNKEL (reference sequence). The V segment lost 1 base and the J segment 3 bases; nucleotides outside the gene matches: 2. The CDR3 runs 15 residues. The DNA for the CDR3 is TGTGCCAGCAGCCAAGGGACAGGGATCAATCAGCCCCAGCATTTT. It translates to CASSQGTGINQPQHF.

The CDR3 region has the DNA TGTGCCAGCAGCACCCGGGGGGCCCATACGCAGTATTTT. The encoded protein is CASSTRGAHTQYF. V and J are TRBV11-3 and TRBJ2-3; D perhaps matches TRBD2 (7 bases). Trimming shortened V by 5 bases and J by 7 bases, and 13 bases separated the two germline ends. The germline V gene has CDR1 SGHNT and CDR2 YENEEA. The CDR3 extends over 13 amino acids.

In this sample, this clone turned up a few times. J is TRBJ1-5 and V is TRBV7-3; D may be TRBD1 (6 bases). The CDR3 consists of 12 residues. CDR1 and CDR2 from the germline V gene are SGHTA and FQGTGA. With 5 bases removed from V and 7 bases from J, the gap between germline ends came to 9 bases. The CDR3 DNA is TGTGCCAGCAGCAGGGGGGAACAGCCCCAGCATTTT. It encodes CASSRGEQPQHF.

The chain couples TRBV20-1 to TRBJ1-2, with a weak D call TRBD1 (5 bases). The CDR3 runs 16 residues. CDR1 and CDR2 (germline): DFQATT, SNEGSKA (reference sequence). V lost 3 bases to trimming and J lost 4 bases, with 21 bases between them. The CDR3 nucleotides read TGCAGTGCTAGTCCCCTGGGACGGCAAATCAGCTATGGCTACACCTTC. Translation gives CSASPLGRQISYGYTF.

This clone was detected only a few times. The V gene is TRBV14, the J gene TRBJ1-6, with 7 bases lining up with TRBD1. The V gene's germline CDR1 is SGHDN and CDR2 FVKESK. The length of the CDR3 is 15 residues. Trimming cost V 1 base and J 8 bases; bases outside gene matches: 5. CDR3 sequence reads: CASSQAAGGDSPLHF. As DNA, the CDR3 is TGTGCCAGCAGCCAAGCAGCAGGGGGAGATTCACCCCTCCACTTT.

This chain links TRBV9 with TRBJ2-3; D call uncertain. Deletions cut 4 bases from V and 2 bases from J, with 5 bases between. The germline V gene has CDR1 SGDLS and CDR2 YYNGEE. This CDR3 spans 12 amino acids. CDR3 in DNA: TGTGCCAGCAGCTTCGACACAGATACGCAGTATTTT. Protein product: CASSFDTDTQYF.

This chain links TRBV3-1 (or the pseudogene TRBV3-2) with TRBJ1-4; weak D call: TRBD1 (6 bases). The CDR3 extends over 14 amino acids. V was trimmed by 4 bases and J by 7 bases, leaving 13 bases between them. Germline CDR1 reads LGHDT; CDR2 reads YNNKEL (reference sequence). Here the CDR3 DNA reads TGTGCCAGCAGCCTGTCAGGGGTCGCTGAAAAACTGTTTTTT. Translating gives CASSLSGVAEKLFF.

The chain is built from TRBV7-8 and TRBJ2-5; D not resolved. CDR3 length equals 13 residues. Per germline, CDR1 SGHVS and CDR2 FQNEAQ. Deletions cut 3 bases from V and 3 bases from J, with 8 bases between. CDR3 in DNA: TGTGCCAGCAGCTTTTTTGTGGAAGAGACCCAGTACTTC. Its protein product is CASSFFVEETQYF. Drawing the rest from reference TRBV7-8 and TRBJ2-5, the complete variable domain is GAGVSQSPRYKVAKRGQDVALRCDPISGHVSLFWYQQALGQGPEFLTYFQNEAQLDKSGLPSDRFFAERPEGSVSTLKIQRTQQEDSAVYLCASSFFVEETQYFGPGTRLLVL.

The chain uses TRBV19 and TRBJ1-2; D is perhaps TRBD1 (5 bases). This CDR3 spans 15 amino acids. V dropped 1 base and J dropped 5 bases, with 14 bases sitting between them. CDR1 is LNHDA and CDR2 is SQIVND in the germline V gene (reference sequence). The CDR3 coding sequence is TGTGCCAGTAGTATAGGTGGGCAGGGAAGGTATGGCTACACCTTC. Translation: CASSIGGQGRYGYTF. Complete variable domain (other parts from reference TRBV19 and TRBJ1-2): DGGITQSPKYLFRKEGQNVTLSCEQNLNHDAMYWYRQDPGQGLRLIYYSQIVNDFQKGDIAEGYSVSREKKESFPLTVTSAQKNPTAFYLCASSIGGQGRYGYTFGSGTRLTVV.

This chain joins TRBV2 and TRBJ1-2; 8 positions match TRBD1. This CDR3 is 15 amino acids long. Germline CDR1 and CDR2: SNHLY and FYNNEI. The ends lost 5 bases at V and 7 bases at J; junction bases unmatched: 12. The CDR3 coding sequence is TGTGCCAGCAGTCAACTCGGACAGGGACTCTCTGGCTACACCTTC. Encoded protein: CASSQLGQGLSGYTF.